A selection of T cell receptor beta chains follows, all from one sample in a study of T cell responses to AZD1222 COVID-19 vaccine. Measured with immunoSEQ multiplex PCR; TCRdb has only the in-frame clones, and not every one. The data hold 45,000 to 55,000 clones, with roughly 80% observed a single time. The sample was peripheral blood, taken on day 0 of MenACWY control vaccination. The receptors originated from an adult in good health. The CDR3 runs from the conserved cysteine through the conserved F or W. Each record gives: D gene, J gene, clone size, V gene, CDR3 protein, CDR3 DNA. A D gene is named only where the DNA matches it firmly. Only part of the rows carry a size: once, few, many, or a class if the clone is expanded.

d_call: -; j_call: TRBJ1-2; clone_size: -; v_call: TRBV11-2; cdr3_aa: CASSLDFGGYGYTF; cdr3_nt: TGTGCCAGCAGCTTAGATTTTGGGGGATACGGCTACACCTTC
d_call: -; j_call: TRBJ1-2; clone_size: -; v_call: TRBV15; cdr3_aa: CATSRDEGRPFF; cdr3_nt: TGTGCCACCAGCAGAGATGAAGGGCGCCCATTCTTC
d_call: -; j_call: TRBJ2-6; clone_size: -; v_call: TRBV2; cdr3_aa: CASSTQGSGANVLTF; cdr3_nt: TGTGCCAGCAGTACACAGGGATCTGGGGCCAACGTCCTGACTTTC
d_call: -; j_call: TRBJ1-1; clone_size: -; v_call: TRBV28; cdr3_aa: CASIDVRTDEAFF; cdr3_nt: TGTGCCAGCATCGACGTTCGGACAGATGAAGCTTTCTTT
d_call: -; j_call: TRBJ1-5; clone_size: -; v_call: TRBV15; cdr3_aa: CATSRVGSNQPQHF; cdr3_nt: TGTGCCACCAGCAGAGTCGGGAGCAATCAGCCCCAGCATTTT
d_call: -; j_call: TRBJ2-7; clone_size: few; v_call: TRBV6-2/TRBV6-3; cdr3_aa: CASSYGPEGEQYF; cdr3_nt: TGTGCCAGCAGTTACGGACCAGAGGGAGAGCAGTACTTC
d_call: -; j_call: TRBJ1-3; clone_size: -; v_call: TRBV6-6; cdr3_aa: CASSYAQDSGNTIYF; cdr3_nt: TGTGCCAGCAGTTACGCCCAGGACTCTGGAAACACCATATATTTT
d_call: TRBD1; j_call: TRBJ2-3; clone_size: -; v_call: TRBV7-6; cdr3_aa: CASSLGQGHKRFSSTDTQYF; cdr3_nt: TGTGCCAGCAGCTTAGGACAGGGGCACAAACGTTTTTCTAGCACAGATACGCAGTATTTT
d_call: TRBD1; j_call: TRBJ1-6; clone_size: once; v_call: TRBV18; cdr3_aa: CASSPRGESPLHF; cdr3_nt: TGTGCCAGCTCACCCAGGGGGGAGTCACCCCTCCACTTT
d_call: -; j_call: TRBJ1-1; clone_size: -; v_call: TRBV19; cdr3_aa: CASIPSWGGRKEAFF; cdr3_nt: TGTGCCAGTATCCCCAGTTGGGGGGGCAGAAAAGAAGCTTTCTTT
d_call: -; j_call: TRBJ1-3; clone_size: -; v_call: TRBV6-5; cdr3_aa: CASIFSGNTIYF; cdr3_nt: TGTGCCAGCATTTTCTCTGGAAACACCATATATTTT
d_call: -; j_call: TRBJ1-6; clone_size: -; v_call: TRBV27; cdr3_aa: CASGISISSYNSPLHF; cdr3_nt: TGTGCCAGCGGCATTTCGATAAGCTCCTATAATTCACCCCTCCACTTT
d_call: -; j_call: TRBJ2-7; clone_size: -; v_call: TRBV29-1; cdr3_aa: CSASGNAYEQYF; cdr3_nt: TGCAGCGCCTCCGGGAACGCCTACGAGCAGTACTTC
d_call: TRBD2; j_call: TRBJ2-1; clone_size: -; v_call: TRBV3-1/TRBV3-2; cdr3_aa: CASSQGLGGGPGNEQFF; cdr3_nt: TGTGCCAGCAGCCAAGGACTGGGGGGAGGGCCGGGTAATGAGCAGTTCTTC
d_call: -; j_call: TRBJ2-1; clone_size: -; v_call: TRBV24-1; cdr3_aa: CATSSGSGRGREQFF; cdr3_nt: TGTGCCACCAGCTCCGGGTCGGGCAGGGGACGTGAGCAGTTCTTC
d_call: -; j_call: TRBJ2-2; clone_size: -; v_call: TRBV4-1; cdr3_aa: CASSQVGRDAYTGELFF; cdr3_nt: TGCGCCAGCAGCCAAGTTGGTCGAGATGCCTACACCGGGGAGCTGTTTTTT
d_call: TRBD1; j_call: TRBJ1-2; clone_size: -; v_call: TRBV30; cdr3_aa: CAHAGGTGVRGYTF; cdr3_nt: TGTGCCCACGCTGGGGGGACAGGGGTACGTGGCTACACCTTC
d_call: -; j_call: TRBJ1-1; clone_size: -; v_call: TRBV4-1; cdr3_aa: CASSQTPGVLEQRGAFF; cdr3_nt: TGCGCCAGCAGCCAAACCCCCGGGGTCCTTGAACAAAGAGGAGCTTTCTTT
d_call: TRBD2; j_call: TRBJ2-3; clone_size: -; v_call: TRBV9; cdr3_aa: CASSAGLAGGQVADTQYF; cdr3_nt: TGTGCCAGCAGCGCAGGACTAGCGGGAGGACAGGTGGCAGATACGCAGTATTTT
d_call: -; j_call: TRBJ1-2; clone_size: -; v_call: TRBV3-1/TRBV3-2; cdr3_aa: CASSQDLQAGYTF; cdr3_nt: TGTGCCAGCAGCCAAGATTTACAGGCCGGCTACACCTTC
d_call: -; j_call: TRBJ1-3; clone_size: -; v_call: TRBV7-6; cdr3_aa: CASSLVRNHHTSGNTIYF; cdr3_nt: TGTGCCAGCAGCTTAGTTCGGAATCACCACACCTCTGGAAACACCATATATTTT
d_call: -; j_call: TRBJ1-3; clone_size: -; v_call: TRBV15; cdr3_aa: CATSTRSSGNTIYF; cdr3_nt: TGTGCCACCAGCACCAGGTCCTCTGGAAACACCATATATTTT
d_call: TRBD1; j_call: TRBJ1-5; clone_size: once; v_call: TRBV2; cdr3_aa: CASTRTGNSNQPQHF; cdr3_nt: TGTGCCAGCACCAGGACAGGAAATAGCAATCAGCCCCAGCATTTT
d_call: -; j_call: TRBJ1-5; clone_size: once; v_call: TRBV6-6; cdr3_aa: CASIRGGFDSNQPQHF; cdr3_nt: TGTGCCAGCATCAGAGGGGGGTTTGATAGCAATCAGCCCCAGCATTTT
d_call: TRBD1; j_call: TRBJ2-7; clone_size: -; v_call: TRBV7-9; cdr3_aa: CASSPSGTAYEQYF; cdr3_nt: TGTGCCAGCAGCCCGAGTGGGACAGCCTACGAGCAGTACTTC
d_call: -; j_call: TRBJ1-1; clone_size: -; v_call: TRBV6-5; cdr3_aa: CASKLGGPEAFF; cdr3_nt: TGTGCCAGCAAACTAGGGGGTCCTGAAGCTTTCTTT
d_call: -; j_call: TRBJ1-5; clone_size: -; v_call: TRBV30; cdr3_aa: CAWSTDSNQPQHF; cdr3_nt: TGTGCCTGGAGTACGGATAGCAATCAGCCCCAGCATTTT
d_call: TRBD1; j_call: TRBJ2-1; clone_size: medium-sized; v_call: TRBV6-5; cdr3_aa: CASSHGTGKNEQFF; cdr3_nt: TGTGCCAGCAGCCACGGGACAGGGAAGAATGAGCAGTTCTTC
d_call: TRBD1; j_call: TRBJ1-5; clone_size: -; v_call: TRBV19; cdr3_aa: CASSGQGVNQPQHF; cdr3_nt: TGTGCCAGTAGCGGACAGGGGGTTAATCAGCCCCAGCATTTT
d_call: -; j_call: TRBJ1-1; clone_size: medium-sized; v_call: TRBV6-1; cdr3_aa: CASSERENTEAFF; cdr3_nt: TGTGCCAGCAGTGAAAGGGAGAACACTGAAGCTTTCTTT
d_call: TRBD1; j_call: TRBJ1-1; clone_size: -; v_call: TRBV19; cdr3_aa: CASSIDPLPQGGLNTEAFF; cdr3_nt: TGTGCCAGTAGTATAGACCCCCTCCCCCAGGGGGGGTTGAACACTGAAGCTTTCTTT
d_call: -; j_call: TRBJ1-3; clone_size: -; v_call: TRBV6-5; cdr3_aa: CASPEGDSGNTIYF; cdr3_nt: TGTGCCAGCCCGGAGGGGGACTCTGGAAACACCATATATTTT
d_call: -; j_call: TRBJ1-4; clone_size: -; v_call: TRBV2; cdr3_aa: CASSASTGHEKLFF; cdr3_nt: TGTGCCAGCAGTGCATCGACGGGACATGAAAAACTGTTTTTT
d_call: TRBD2; j_call: TRBJ2-1; clone_size: -; v_call: TRBV11-2; cdr3_aa: CASSLGAGGRNNEQFF; cdr3_nt: TGTGCCAGCAGCTTAGGTGCCGGGGGGAGGAACAATGAGCAGTTCTTC
d_call: -; j_call: TRBJ2-5; clone_size: -; v_call: TRBV30; cdr3_aa: CAWSGSKGETQYF; cdr3_nt: TGTGCCTGGAGTGGGAGTAAGGGGGAGACCCAGTACTTC
d_call: -; j_call: TRBJ1-1; clone_size: -; v_call: TRBV19; cdr3_aa: CASSSKTTGNTEAFF; cdr3_nt: TGTGCCAGTAGCTCCAAAACTACAGGGAACACTGAAGCTTTCTTT
d_call: TRBD2; j_call: TRBJ2-2; clone_size: -; v_call: TRBV9; cdr3_aa: CASSGTTSAGGELFF; cdr3_nt: TGTGCCAGCAGCGGGACGACTAGCGCCGGCGGGGAGCTGTTTTTT
d_call: TRBD1; j_call: TRBJ1-1; clone_size: -; v_call: TRBV27; cdr3_aa: CASSIKRPGQGKAFF; cdr3_nt: TGTGCCAGCAGCATAAAAAGGCCGGGACAGGGCAAAGCTTTCTTT
d_call: -; j_call: TRBJ1-1; clone_size: -; v_call: TRBV10-1; cdr3_aa: CASSESKWGANEAFF; cdr3_nt: TGCGCCAGCAGTGAGTCGAAATGGGGGGCTAATGAAGCTTTCTTT
d_call: TRBD2; j_call: TRBJ2-3; clone_size: -; v_call: TRBV19; cdr3_aa: CASSTSGSGDTQYF; cdr3_nt: TGTGCCAGTAGTACTAGCGGGAGTGGAGATACGCAGTATTTT
d_call: -; j_call: TRBJ1-1; clone_size: -; v_call: TRBV5-1; cdr3_aa: CASSLDRVANTEAFF; cdr3_nt: TGCGCCAGCAGCTTGGACAGGGTCGCGAACACTGAAGCTTTCTTT
d_call: -; j_call: TRBJ1-1; clone_size: -; v_call: TRBV30; cdr3_aa: CAWNSEANTEAFF; cdr3_nt: TGTGCCTGGAATTCCGAGGCTAACACTGAAGCTTTCTTT
d_call: -; j_call: TRBJ1-2; clone_size: -; v_call: TRBV27; cdr3_aa: CASSPGGVYGYTF; cdr3_nt: TGTGCCAGCAGCCCCGGGGGAGTCTATGGCTACACCTTC
d_call: TRBD2; j_call: TRBJ2-7; clone_size: -; v_call: TRBV7-2; cdr3_aa: CASSRTSHDFWDYEQYF; cdr3_nt: TGTGCCAGCAGCCGGACTAGCCATGACTTCTGGGACTACGAGCAGTACTTC
d_call: -; j_call: TRBJ2-2; clone_size: -; v_call: TRBV6-5; cdr3_aa: CASAPQGLGELFF; cdr3_nt: TGTGCCAGCGCGCCGCAGGGCTTGGGGGAGCTGTTTTTT
d_call: -; j_call: TRBJ1-5; clone_size: -; v_call: TRBV18; cdr3_aa: CASSPDGPNQPQHF; cdr3_nt: TGTGCCAGCTCACCGGACGGCCCTAATCAGCCCCAGCATTTT
d_call: -; j_call: TRBJ2-3; clone_size: -; v_call: TRBV11-3; cdr3_aa: CASSLDQRHTQYF; cdr3_nt: TGTGCCAGCAGCTTAGACCAAAGACATACGCAGTATTTT
d_call: -; j_call: TRBJ1-6; clone_size: few; v_call: TRBV7-2; cdr3_aa: CASSPTPLLASPLHF; cdr3_nt: TGTGCCAGCAGCCCCACCCCCCTCCTTGCATCACCCCTCCACTTT
d_call: -; j_call: TRBJ1-1; clone_size: -; v_call: TRBV30; cdr3_aa: CASYRNTEAFF; cdr3_nt: TGTGCCTCTTACAGGAACACTGAAGCTTTCTTT
d_call: TRBD1; j_call: TRBJ1-1; clone_size: -; v_call: TRBV18; cdr3_aa: CASSPPYRGTSEAFF; cdr3_nt: TGTGCCAGCTCACCACCTTACAGGGGGACATCTGAAGCTTTCTTT
d_call: TRBD2; j_call: TRBJ2-3; clone_size: -; v_call: TRBV6-6; cdr3_aa: CASSPNGLAGGRDTQYF; cdr3_nt: TGTGCCAGCAGTCCGAATGGTCTAGCGGGAGGGCGGGATACGCAGTATTTT
d_call: TRBD1; j_call: TRBJ2-1; clone_size: -; v_call: TRBV19; cdr3_aa: CASTKKQGANYNEQFF; cdr3_nt: TGTGCCAGTACCAAGAAACAGGGGGCCAACTACAATGAGCAGTTCTTC
d_call: TRBD2; j_call: TRBJ2-3; clone_size: -; v_call: TRBV2; cdr3_aa: CASSLAGLTDTQYF; cdr3_nt: TGTGCCAGCAGTCTAGCGGGACTAACAGATACGCAGTATTTT
d_call: -; j_call: TRBJ2-2; clone_size: -; v_call: TRBV28; cdr3_aa: CASRYRVGRGTGELFF; cdr3_nt: TGTGCCAGCAGATACAGGGTGGGTCGGGGCACCGGGGAGCTGTTTTTT
d_call: -; j_call: TRBJ1-5; clone_size: -; v_call: TRBV7-2; cdr3_aa: CASSQSQFGLSLYQPQHF; cdr3_nt: TGTGCCAGCAGCCAATCGCAGTTCGGACTCTCCCTATATCAGCCCCAGCATTTT